This entry lists 28 T cell receptor beta chains sequenced from one sample in a study of blood T cells in healthy people across ages. Through a sample-barcoded 5' primer and a J-beta primer mix, a second PCR was run for about 7 to 12 cycles. TCRdb re-called the 5' RACE reads through MiXCR, storing one row per CDR3 protein. Of 650,000 to 1,000,000 distinct CDR3 sequences listed, about 34% were seen once; the top ten hold 13%. Sequences were obtained from blood. These receptors all come from a man aged 18 to 29 in good health.

This clonotype was observed a handful of times. The CDR3 here is CAIREYRAADTNYGYTF. The CDR3 region has the DNA TGTGCCATCAGAGAATACAGGGCCGCTGATACTAACTATGGCTACACCTTC. The chain carries TRBV10-3 and TRBJ1-2; a possible D gene is TRBD1 (6 bases). Looked up from germline, CDR1 is ENHRY and CDR2 is SYGVKD. This CDR3 spans 17 amino acids. Trimming pared 6 bases from V and 0 bases from J, leaving 20 bases between.

J is TRBJ2-7 and V is TRBV29-1, with no clear D. The DNA matches TRBJ2-5 better at its end, which makes the J call doubtful. Germline V gene lookup returns CDR1 SQVTM and CDR2 ANQGSEA. The CDR3 has 12 residues. CDR3 bases: TGCAGCGTTTTCGGCAGGCAAGAGACCCAGTACTTC. It encodes CSVFGRQETQYF.

The rearrangement links TRBV27 to TRBJ1-1; D is perhaps TRBD1 (5 bases). CDR3 length: 15 amino acids. Between the trimmed V and J ends, which lost 2 bases and 0 bases, there was a span of 10 bases. CDR1 is MNHEY, CDR2 SMNVEV, per germline (reference sequence). The CDR3 nucleotides are TGTGCCAGCAGTTTAACGGGACGTTTGAACACTGAAGCTTTCTTT. Its protein product is CASSLTGRLNTEAFF.

This clonotype occurred many times. The rearrangement joins TRBV20-1 to TRBJ2-5, with a possible D match to TRBD2 (5 bases). Trimming took 5 bases from V and 4 from J, leaving 11 bases between them. Germline assignment: CDR1 DFQATT and CDR2 SNEGSKA (reference sequence). The CDR3 spans 12 residues. The CDR3 sequence is CSAPSLGETQYF. CDR3 DNA sequence: TGCAGTGCTCCTAGCTTGGGAGAGACCCAGTACTTC.

In this sample, this clonotype turned up a few times. V is TRBV20-1 and J is TRBJ2-3; a weak D match, TRBD1 (5 bases). Germline lookup yields CDR1 DFQATT and CDR2 SNEGSKA (reference sequence). This CDR3 has 15 residues. Trimming cost V 6 bases and J 1 base, with 17 bases left between them. CDR3 bases: TGCAGTGCCACCCGACAGTTGGTTCGCACAGATACGCAGTATTTT. It is translated as CSATRQLVRTDTQYF.

The chain employs TRBV18 and TRBJ2-5, with D possibly TRBD1 on 6 matching bases. There are 14 residues in the CDR3. V lost 5 bases and J 3 bases, leaving 13 bases between the germline ends. Germline V lookup: CDR1 KGHSH, CDR2 LQKENI. CDR3 bases: TGTGCCAGCTCAGTGACAGGAGCGGAAGAGACCCAGTACTTC. Protein: CASSVTGAEETQYF.

The rearrangement links TRBV4-1 to TRBJ2-1; D ambiguous. V was cut by 4 bases and J by 5 bases, with 15 bases left in between. The CDR3 is 15 residues long. Germline CDR1 MGHRA, CDR2 YSYEKL. The CDR3 here is CASSPRTDGHNEQFF. CDR3 bases: TGCGCCAGCAGCCCCCGAACGGACGGCCACAATGAGCAGTTCTTC.

This clonotype was counted only a few times. The V call is TRBV20-1, the J call TRBJ2-3; D remains ambiguous. The CDR3 is 14 amino acids. V was cut by 3 bases and J by 0 bases, with 10 bases left in between. Germline CDR1 reads DFQATT; CDR2 reads SNEGSKA (reference sequence). CDR3 sequence reads: CSARGITSTDTQYF. CDR3 nucleotides: TGCAGTGCTAGGGGAATAACTAGCACAGATACGCAGTATTTT.

This clonotype was observed many times. V and J are TRBV7-2 and TRBJ1-6, with D perhaps matching TRBD1 (5 bases). The CDR3 spans 13 residues. V was shortened by 4 bases and J by 8 bases, with 9 bases between the two germline ends. The germline V gene encodes CDR1 SGHTA and CDR2 FQGNSA. The CDR3 loop reads CASSSGHYSPLHF. In DNA form, the CDR3 reads TGTGCCAGCAGCTCTGGACACTATTCACCCCTCCACTTT.

The chain is built from TRBV12-3 or TRBV12-4 and TRBJ2-3, with 8 bases fitting TRBD2. J lost 11 bases, V lost 7 bases, and 14 bases had no gene match. The CDR3 runs to 14 residues. CDR3 sequence (DNA): TGTGCCAGCACCGTCGGGGGGGGAGCCAATATGCAGTATTTT. As protein: CASTVGGGANMQYF.

There are many counts of this clonotype. The J gene is TRBJ2-7, the V gene TRBV6-6; D assignment may be TRBD1 or TRBD2 (5 bases each). Germline V gene sequence: CDR1 MNHNY, CDR2 SVGAGI (reference sequence). This CDR3 region has 13 residues. The germline V and J ends were trimmed by 6 bases and 7 bases, with 16 bases remaining between them. CDR3 amino acids: CASSLGPPQEQYF. The CDR3 DNA reads as TGTGCCAGCAGCCTGGGACCTCCGCAGGAGCAGTACTTC.

This rearrangement joins TRBV29-1 to TRBJ2-3; TRBD1 matches at 7 bases. From germline, CDR1 is SQVTM and CDR2 ANQGSEA. V shed 7 bases and J 1 base; nucleotides not matched to a gene: 2. The CDR3 covers 12 residues. As DNA, the CDR3 is TGCAGCGATGGGACAGGCACAGATACGCAGTATTTT. This codes for CSDGTGTDTQYF.

V usage is TRBV5-1 and J usage is TRBJ1-2; no reliable D call. Germline CDR1 reads SGHRS; CDR2 reads YFSETQ. V dropped 1 base and J dropped 1 base, with 5 bases sitting between them. This CDR3 region has 13 residues. The CDR3: CASSLSDNYGYTF. CDR3 DNA sequence: TGCGCCAGCAGCTTGAGCGATAACTATGGCTACACCTTC.

The V and J genes are TRBV7-9 and TRBJ2-3, with D unclear. CDR3 length: 13 amino acids. Germline V gene lookup returns CDR1 SEHNR and CDR2 FQNEAQ (reference sequence). Trimming shortened V by 5 bases and J by 6 bases, and 12 bases separated the two germline ends. CDR3 in amino acids: CASSLFGQDTQYF. CDR3 in DNA: TGTGCCAGCAGCCTCTTTGGGCAGGATACGCAGTATTTT.

This clonotype was observed a few times. The chain recombines TRBV5-1 with TRBJ2-3, with D unclear. Germline V CDR1 and CDR2: SGHRS, YFSETQ. Trimming pared 0 bases from V and 4 bases from J, leaving 18 bases between. The CDR3 spans 17 residues. The CDR3: CASSLVWAGAGADTQYF. Here the CDR3 DNA reads TGCGCCAGCAGCTTGGTATGGGCAGGTGCCGGCGCAGATACGCAGTATTTT.

This clonotype was seen more than once but under ten times. With a much larger clone just one base away, this may be a read error. The chain recombines TRBV12-3 or TRBV12-4 with TRBJ2-1; either TRBD1 or TRBD2 may supply D (5 bases each). V was trimmed by 3 bases and J by 13 bases, leaving 22 bases between them. CDR3 length equals 15 residues. CDR3 coding DNA: TGTGCCAGCAGTTTCCTCGGGGCGCTGGGAGAGACCCAGTTCTTC. The encoded protein is CASSFLGALGETQFF.

The table lists this clonotype with a few counts. In DNA form, the CDR3 reads TGTGCCAGCAGCTACCGCAGAGACACAGATACGCAGTATTTT. Its protein product is CASSYRRDTDTQYF. The rearrangement links TRBV7-9 to TRBJ2-3; D ambiguous. Trimming cost V 4 bases and J 2 bases, with 10 bases left between them. Germline CDR1 SEHNR, CDR2 FQNEAQ (reference sequence). CDR3 length: 14 residues.

The chain carries TRBV6-5 and TRBJ1-5; 7 nucleotides line up with TRBD1. From germline, CDR1 is MNHEY and CDR2 SVGAGI. The CDR3 runs to 13 residues. J lost 6 bases, V lost 5 bases, and 4 bases had no gene match. The CDR3 loop reads CASSDRAGQPQHF. DNA for the CDR3: TGTGCCAGCAGTGACAGGGCAGGTCAGCCCCAGCATTTT.

The J gene is TRBJ2-2, the V gene TRBV6-2 or TRBV6-3; D call uncertain. The ends were cut back, 5 bases at V and 4 bases at J, with 11 bases in the middle. The CDR3 is 14 amino acids. The germline V gene encodes CDR1 MNHEY and CDR2 SVGEGT. DNA of the CDR3: TGTGCCAGCAGTCCCGACGGATCCACCGGGGAGCTGTTTTTT. Protein product: CASSPDGSTGELFF.

The gene calls are TRBV20-1 and TRBJ1-1; TRBD1 aligns across 7 bases. The CDR3 consists of 13 residues. From germline, CDR1 is DFQATT and CDR2 SNEGSKA (reference sequence). J was trimmed by 5 bases and V by 5 bases; bases with no gene match: 8. The CDR3 is CSALDRAATEAFF. The CDR3 nucleotides read TGCAGTGCTCTTGACAGGGCGGCAACTGAAGCTTTCTTT.

This clonotype came up a few times. The chain uses TRBV19 and TRBJ1-1; D is undetermined. V was trimmed by 5 bases and J by 0 bases, leaving 7 bases between them. CDR1 is LNHDA and CDR2 is SQIVND in the germline V gene (reference sequence). CDR3 length equals 13 residues. CDR3 region: CASSPELNTEAFF. Written as DNA, the CDR3 is TGTGCCAGTAGTCCCGAATTGAACACTGAAGCTTTCTTT.

V and J are TRBV9 and TRBJ2-2, with D uncertain. V shed 0 bases and J shed 1 base, with 10 bases lying between them. In germline, CDR1 is SGDLS, CDR2 YYNGEE. The CDR3 consists of 16 residues. The CDR3 region has the DNA TGTGCCAGCAGCGTAGCTACGGGTGGGAACACCGGGGAGCTGTTTTTT. This sequence encodes CASSVATGGNTGELFF. Supplemented by reference TRBV9 and TRBJ2-2, the full variable domain reads DSGVTQTPKHLITATGQRVTLRCSPRSGDLSVYWYQQSLDQGLQFLIQYYNGEERAKGNILERFSAQQFPDLHSELNLSSLELGDSALYFCASSVATGGNTGELFFGEGSRLTVL.

The J gene is TRBJ2-4, the V gene TRBV6-5; 9 nucleotides align to TRBD1. The CDR3 totals 18 residues. The germline CDR1 and CDR2 sequences are MNHEY and SVGAGI. V trimming: 0 bases; J trimming: 9 bases; junction bases outside the gene matches: 15. The CDR3 protein is CASSYSAGYGDRVPIQYF. The DNA of the CDR3 is TGTGCCAGCAGTTACTCGGCGGGATATGGGGACAGGGTACCCATTCAGTACTTC.

This clonotype was picked up many times. This CDR3 reads CASSSGANEQFF. The CDR3 region has the DNA TGTGCCAGCAGCTCGGGGGCGAATGAGCAGTTCTTC. The chain couples TRBV12-3 or TRBV12-4 to TRBJ2-1, with D perhaps matching TRBD1 or TRBD2 (6 bases each). Between the trimmed V and J ends, which lost 6 bases and 7 bases, there was a span of 10 bases. This CDR3 region has 12 residues.

A remark on this clonotype: Sequence at one end of the junction differs from germline and may be a read error. This sequence joins TRBV20-1 and TRBJ1-2; TRBD1 matches at 11 bases. Germline values: CDR1 DFQATT, CDR2 SNEGSKA (reference sequence). The CDR3 length is 15 residues. CDR3 region: CSGGGTGGWNYDYTF. The CDR3 DNA reads as TGCAGTGGGGGAGGGACAGGGGGTTGGAACTATGACTACACCTTC.

The sample holds a few counts of this clonotype. V is TRBV2 and J is TRBJ2-1; TRBD2 is a possible D gene (6 bases). The V gene lost 8 bases and the J gene lost 5 bases, with 13 bases spanning the gap. Germline lookup yields CDR1 SNHLY and CDR2 FYNNEI. The CDR3 has 13 amino acids. Here the CDR3 DNA reads TGTGCCAGCGGGCTAGCGAGGAACAATGAGCAGTTCTTC. The encoded protein is CASGLARNNEQFF.

The V gene is TRBV12-3 or TRBV12-4, the J gene TRBJ1-4; possibly TRBD1 for D (6 bases). V lost 5 bases, J lost 5 bases, and 36 bases lay in between. The CDR3 has 22 residues. The CDR3 loop is CASSTNIRIQGIQAGKNEKLFF. DNA for the CDR3: TGTGCCAGCAGTACAAACATCAGAATACAGGGCATTCAAGCGGGAAAAAATGAAAAACTGTTTTTT.

Note on this clonotype: A much larger clone is a single base away; this may be a read error. The V call is TRBV6-2 or TRBV6-3, the J call TRBJ2-1; maybe TRBD1 (6 bases). The end of the DNA aligns better with TRBJ2-7, so the J call may be wrong. Germline V gene lookup returns CDR1 MNHEY and CDR2 SVGEGT. The length of the CDR3 is 12 residues. Here the CDR3 DNA reads TGTGCCAGCGTCAGGGGCGCAGGTGAGCAGTACTTC. Its protein product is CASVRGAGEQYF.